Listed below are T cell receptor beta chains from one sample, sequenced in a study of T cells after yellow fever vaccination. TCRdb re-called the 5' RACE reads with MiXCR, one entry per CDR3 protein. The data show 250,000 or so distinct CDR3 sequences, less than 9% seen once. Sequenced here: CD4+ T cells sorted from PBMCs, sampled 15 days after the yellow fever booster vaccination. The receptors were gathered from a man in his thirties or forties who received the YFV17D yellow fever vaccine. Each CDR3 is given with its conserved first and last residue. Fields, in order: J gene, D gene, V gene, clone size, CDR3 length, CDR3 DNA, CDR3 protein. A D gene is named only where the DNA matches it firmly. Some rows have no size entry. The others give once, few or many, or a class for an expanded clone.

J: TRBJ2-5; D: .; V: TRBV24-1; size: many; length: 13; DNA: TGTGCCACCAGTGACGGGTTCCAAGAGACCCAGTACTTC; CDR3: CATSDGFQETQYF
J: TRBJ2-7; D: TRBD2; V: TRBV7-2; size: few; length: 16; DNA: TGTGCCAGCAGCTGGGGACTAGCGGAGGGCAGGGGGAAGCAGTACTTC; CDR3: CASSWGLAEGRGKQYF
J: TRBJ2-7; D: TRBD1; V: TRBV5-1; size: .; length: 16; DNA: TGCGCCAGCAGCTTCACCGGGACAGGGGCGTCCTACGAGCAGTACTTC; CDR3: CASSFTGTGASYEQYF
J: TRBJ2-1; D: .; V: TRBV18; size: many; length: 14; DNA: TGTGCCAGCTCACCGGTAGGAGGGACCGGTGAGCAGTTCTTC; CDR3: CASSPVGGTGEQFF
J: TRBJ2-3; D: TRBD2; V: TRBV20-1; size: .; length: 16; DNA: TGCAGTGCTAGGGACCTAGCGGCCACTAGCACAGATACGCAGTATTTT; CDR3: CSARDLAATSTDTQYF
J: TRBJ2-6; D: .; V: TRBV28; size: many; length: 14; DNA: TGTGCCAGCAGTTTACTCTCTGGGGCCAACGTCCTGACTTTC; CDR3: CASSLLSGANVLTF
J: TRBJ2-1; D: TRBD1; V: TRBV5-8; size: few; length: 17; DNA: TGTGCCAGCAGCTTCACGACAGGGACAAGAACTGGTGGTGAGCAGTTCTTC; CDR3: CASSFTTGTRTGGEQFF
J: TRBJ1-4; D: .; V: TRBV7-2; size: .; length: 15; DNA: TGTGCCAGCAGCCCCTGGGCGGGGGTAGGGGAAAAACTGTTTTTT; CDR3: CASSPWAGVGEKLFF
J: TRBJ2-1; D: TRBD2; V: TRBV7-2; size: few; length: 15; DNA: TGTGCCAGCAGCTTGACTAGCGATTCCTACAATGAGCAGTTCTTC; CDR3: CASSLTSDSYNEQFF
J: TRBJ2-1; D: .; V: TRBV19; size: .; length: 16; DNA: TGTGCCAGTACCGGGGGACAGCCTACCTCCTACAATGAGCAGTTCTTC; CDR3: CASTGGQPTSYNEQFF
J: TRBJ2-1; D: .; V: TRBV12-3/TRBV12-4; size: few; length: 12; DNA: TGTGCCAGCGAAGGGAGCGGCAATGAGCAGTTCTTC; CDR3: CASEGSGNEQFF
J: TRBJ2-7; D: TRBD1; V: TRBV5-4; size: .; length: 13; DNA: TGTGCCAGCAGTCAAACAGGGGGAGCCGAGCAGTACTTC; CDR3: CASSQTGGAEQYF
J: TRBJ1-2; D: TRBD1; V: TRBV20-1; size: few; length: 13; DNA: TGCAGTGCCTGGCAGGGGGTTAGCTATGGCTACACCTTC; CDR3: CSAWQGVSYGYTF
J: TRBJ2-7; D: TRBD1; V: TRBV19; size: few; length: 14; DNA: TGTGCCAGTAGGTCTGGGCAGGGGGTCTACGAGCAGTACTTC; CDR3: CASRSGQGVYEQYF
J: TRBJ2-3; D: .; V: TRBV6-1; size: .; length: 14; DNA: TGTGCCAGCAGGGCGACAGTTCGCACAGATACGCAGTATTTT; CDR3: CASRATVRTDTQYF
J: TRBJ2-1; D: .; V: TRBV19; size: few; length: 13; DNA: TGTGCCAGCTCTACAGGGCGAAGCAATGAGCAGTTCTTC; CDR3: CASSTGRSNEQFF
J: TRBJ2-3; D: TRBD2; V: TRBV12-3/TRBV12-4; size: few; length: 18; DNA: TGTGCCAGCAGACTCGGGCTAGCGGGAGTATTTCGCACAGATACGCAGTATTTT; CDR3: CASRLGLAGVFRTDTQYF
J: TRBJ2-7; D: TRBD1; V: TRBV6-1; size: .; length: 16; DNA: TGTGCCAGCAGGGCCACCCTCGGGACAGGGGCCTACGAGCAGTACTTC; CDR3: CASRATLGTGAYEQYF
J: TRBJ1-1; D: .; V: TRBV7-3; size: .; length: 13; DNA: TGTGCCAGCAGGATTGGGGCGAACACTGAAGCTTTCTTT; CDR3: CASRIGANTEAFF
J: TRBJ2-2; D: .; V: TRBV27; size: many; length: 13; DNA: TGTGCCAGCAGTTTAAGGGTCACCGGGGAGCTGTTTTTT; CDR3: CASSLRVTGELFF
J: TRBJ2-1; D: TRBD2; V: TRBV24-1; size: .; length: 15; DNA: TGTGCCACCAGTGAGCCTAGCGGGAGGGATAATGAGCAGTTCTTC; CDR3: CATSEPSGRDNEQFF
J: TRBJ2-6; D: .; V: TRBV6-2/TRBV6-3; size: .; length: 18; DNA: TGTGCCAGCATCCCCCGGTGGGGGCTAGGCTCTGGGGCCAACGTCCTGACTTTC; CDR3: CASIPRWGLGSGANVLTF
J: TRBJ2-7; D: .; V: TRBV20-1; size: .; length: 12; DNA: TGCAGTGCTAGAGTCAGGGACCACGAGCAGTACTTC; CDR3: CSARVRDHEQYF
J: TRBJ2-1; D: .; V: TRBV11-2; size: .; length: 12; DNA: TGTGCCAGCAGCTTAGGGGGTCGGGAGCAGTTCTTC; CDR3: CASSLGGREQFF
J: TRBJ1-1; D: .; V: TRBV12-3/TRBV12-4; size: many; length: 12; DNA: TGTGCCAGCATTGGGGGGAACTCTGAAGCTTTCTTT; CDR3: CASIGGNSEAFF
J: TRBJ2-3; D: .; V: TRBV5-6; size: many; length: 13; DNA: TGTGCCAGCAGACGTGAATTTTTGGATACGCAGTATTTT; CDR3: CASRREFLDTQYF
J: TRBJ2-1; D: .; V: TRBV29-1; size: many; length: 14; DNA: TGCAGCGTGGGGCGGGGCCCAGAAAGCAATGAGCAGTTCTTC; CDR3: CSVGRGPESNEQFF
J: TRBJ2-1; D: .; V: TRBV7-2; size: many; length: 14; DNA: TGTGCCAGCAGCTTTATCCAAGAAGACAATGAGCAGTTCTTC; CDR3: CASSFIQEDNEQFF
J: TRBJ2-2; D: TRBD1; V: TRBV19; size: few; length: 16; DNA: TGTGCCAGCCAACTCGCCGGGACAGGGGTTCACGGGGAGCTGTTTTTT; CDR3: CASQLAGTGVHGELFF
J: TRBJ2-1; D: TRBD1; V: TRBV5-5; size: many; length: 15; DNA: TGTGCCAGCAGCTTGGGACAGGGGCACTACAATGAGCAGTTCTTC; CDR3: CASSLGQGHYNEQFF
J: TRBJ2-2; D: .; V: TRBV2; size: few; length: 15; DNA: TGTGCCAGCAGTCCTTCCCGGGCATACACCGGGGAGCTGTTTTTT; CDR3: CASSPSRAYTGELFF
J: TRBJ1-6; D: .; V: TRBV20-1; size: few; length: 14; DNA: TGCAGTGCTAGAGATCAGGGTCGAGGTTCACCCCTCCACTTT; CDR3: CSARDQGRGSPLHF
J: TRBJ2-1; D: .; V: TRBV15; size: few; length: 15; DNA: TGTGCCACCAGCAGAGCTGGGGGAATCTACAATGAGCAGTTCTTC; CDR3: CATSRAGGIYNEQFF
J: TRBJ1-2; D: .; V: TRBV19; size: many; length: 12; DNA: TGTGCCAGTAGTATGCCGGGCTATGGCTACACCTTC; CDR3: CASSMPGYGYTF
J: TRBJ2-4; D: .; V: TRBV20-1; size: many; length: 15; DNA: TGCAGTGCTAGAGTCCTAGAGTTTTCCAAAAACATTCAGTACTTC; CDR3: CSARVLEFSKNIQYF
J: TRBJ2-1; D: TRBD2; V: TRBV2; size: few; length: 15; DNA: TGTGCCAGCAGTGACTTAGCGGGAGGGGTCAATGAGCAGTTCTTC; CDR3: CASSDLAGGVNEQFF
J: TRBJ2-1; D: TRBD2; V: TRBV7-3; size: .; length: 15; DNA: TGTGCCAGCAGCTTAAGAGCGGGAGTTAGGAATGAGCAGTTCTTC; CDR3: CASSLRAGVRNEQFF
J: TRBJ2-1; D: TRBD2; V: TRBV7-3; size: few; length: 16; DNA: TGTGCCAGCAGCTTAAGTGTAACTAGCGGGAGTGTGGAGCAGTTCTTC; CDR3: CASSLSVTSGSVEQFF
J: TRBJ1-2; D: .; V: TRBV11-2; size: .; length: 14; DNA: TGTGCCAGCAGCTTGACTCTTTATAACTATGGCTACACCTTC; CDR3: CASSLTLYNYGYTF
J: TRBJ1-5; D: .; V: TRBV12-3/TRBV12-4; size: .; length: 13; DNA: TGTGCCAGCAGTAAGGACATCAATCAGCCCCAGCATTTT; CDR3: CASSKDINQPQHF
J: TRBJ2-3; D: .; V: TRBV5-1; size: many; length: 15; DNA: TGCGCCAGCAGCTTGGGGGCAGGGAGCACAGATACGCAGTATTTT; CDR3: CASSLGAGSTDTQYF
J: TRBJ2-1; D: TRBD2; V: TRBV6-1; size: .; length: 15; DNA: TGTGCCAGCAGCCCTACAGCGGGAGAAAGGCATGAGCAGTTCTTC; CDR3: CASSPTAGERHEQFF
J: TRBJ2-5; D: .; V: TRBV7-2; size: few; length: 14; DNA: TGTGCCAGCAGCCCACGGGGCCCCGGCGAGACCCAGTACTTC; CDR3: CASSPRGPGETQYF
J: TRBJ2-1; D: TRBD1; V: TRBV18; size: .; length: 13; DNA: TGTGCCAGCTCACCGGACAGGGACAATGAGCAGTTCTTC; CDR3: CASSPDRDNEQFF
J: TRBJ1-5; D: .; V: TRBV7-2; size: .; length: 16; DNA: TGTGCCAGCAGCCTTTACAGGGAGGCGAGCAATCAGCCCCAGCATTTT; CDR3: CASSLYREASNQPQHF
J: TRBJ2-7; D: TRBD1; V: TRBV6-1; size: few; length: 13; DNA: TGTGCCAGCAGAAGGACAGGCATAGACGAGCAGTACTTC; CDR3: CASRRTGIDEQYF
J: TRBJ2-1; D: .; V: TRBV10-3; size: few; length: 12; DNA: TGTGCCATCAGTGAGGGACCGTTCACTGCGTTCTTC; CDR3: CAISEGPFTAFF
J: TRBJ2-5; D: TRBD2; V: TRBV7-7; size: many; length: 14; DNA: TGTGCCAGCAGCTCGGGACTAGTCCAAGAGACCCAGTACTTC; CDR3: CASSSGLVQETQYF
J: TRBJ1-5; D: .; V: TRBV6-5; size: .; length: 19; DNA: TGTGCCAGCAGTTACCCCCGGGGCGGGATGGAGTATAGCAATCAGCCCCAGCATTTT; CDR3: CASSYPRGGMEYSNQPQHF
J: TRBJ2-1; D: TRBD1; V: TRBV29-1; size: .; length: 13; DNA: TGCAGCGGAGCCGGGACAGGGGGCTATGAGCAGTTCTTC; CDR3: CSGAGTGGYEQFF
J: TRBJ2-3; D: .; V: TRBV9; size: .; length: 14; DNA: TGTGCCAGTGACAGGAGGGGGGTCACAGATACGCAGTATTTT; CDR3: CASDRRGVTDTQYF
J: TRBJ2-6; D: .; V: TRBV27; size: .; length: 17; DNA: TGTGCCAGCAGTCCCTCCGGGACGACTTCTGTGGCCAACGTCCTGACTTTC; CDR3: CASSPSGTTSVANVLTF
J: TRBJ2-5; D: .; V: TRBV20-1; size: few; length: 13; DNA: TGCAGTGCTATGGGGACCAAGCAAGAGACCCAGTACTTC; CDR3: CSAMGTKQETQYF